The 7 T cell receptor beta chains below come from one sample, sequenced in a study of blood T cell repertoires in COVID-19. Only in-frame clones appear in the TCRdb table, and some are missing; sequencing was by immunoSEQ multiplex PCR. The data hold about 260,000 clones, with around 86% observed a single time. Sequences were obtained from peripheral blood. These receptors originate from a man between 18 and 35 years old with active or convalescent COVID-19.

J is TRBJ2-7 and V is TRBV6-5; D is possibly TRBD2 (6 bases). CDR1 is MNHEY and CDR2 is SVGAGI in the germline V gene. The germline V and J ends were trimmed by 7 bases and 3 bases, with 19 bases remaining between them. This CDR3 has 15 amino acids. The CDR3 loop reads CASKGDGGAFYEQYF. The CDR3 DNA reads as TGTGCCAGCAAGGGAGACGGGGGTGCCTTCTACGAGCAGTACTTC.

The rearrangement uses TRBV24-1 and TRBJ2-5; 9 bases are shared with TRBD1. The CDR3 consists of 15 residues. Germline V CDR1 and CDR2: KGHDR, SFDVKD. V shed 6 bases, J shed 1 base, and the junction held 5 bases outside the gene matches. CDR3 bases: TGTGCCACCAGTTCATGGACAGGGGCCCAAGAGACCCAGTACTTC. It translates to CATSSWTGAQETQYF.

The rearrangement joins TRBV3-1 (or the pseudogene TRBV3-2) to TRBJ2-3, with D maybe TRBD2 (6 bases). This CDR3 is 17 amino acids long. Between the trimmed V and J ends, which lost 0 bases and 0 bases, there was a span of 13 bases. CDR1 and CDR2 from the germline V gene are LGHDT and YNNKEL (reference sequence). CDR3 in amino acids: CASSQEVSGASTDTQYF. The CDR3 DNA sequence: TGTGCCAGCAGCCAAGAGGTTAGCGGAGCTAGCACAGATACGCAGTATTTT.

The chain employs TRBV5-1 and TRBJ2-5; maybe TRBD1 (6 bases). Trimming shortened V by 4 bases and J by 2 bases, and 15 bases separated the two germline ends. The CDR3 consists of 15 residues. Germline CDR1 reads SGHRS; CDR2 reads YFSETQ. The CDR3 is CASSGLGTLQETQYF. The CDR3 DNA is TGCGCCAGCAGCGGATTAGGGACACTACAAGAGACCCAGTACTTC.

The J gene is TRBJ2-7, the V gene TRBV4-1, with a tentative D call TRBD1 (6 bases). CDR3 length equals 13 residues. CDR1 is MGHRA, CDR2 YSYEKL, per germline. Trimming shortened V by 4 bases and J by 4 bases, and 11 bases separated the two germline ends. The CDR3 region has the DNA TGCGCCAGCAGCCCTGGACAGAAGTACGAGCAGTACTTC. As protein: CASSPGQKYEQYF.

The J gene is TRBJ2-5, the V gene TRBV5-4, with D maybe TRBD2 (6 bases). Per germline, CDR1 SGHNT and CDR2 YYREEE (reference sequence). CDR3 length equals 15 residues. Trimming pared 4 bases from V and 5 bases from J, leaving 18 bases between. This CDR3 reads CASSPGLESGETQYF. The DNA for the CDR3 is TGTGCCAGCAGCCCGGGACTGGAATCGGGGGAGACCCAGTACTTC. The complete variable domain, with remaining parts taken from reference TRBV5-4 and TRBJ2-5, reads ETGVTQSPTHLIKTRGQQVTLRCSSQSGHNTVSWYQQALGQGPQFIFQYYREEENGRGNFPPRFSGLQFPNYSSELNVNALELDDSALYLCASSPGLESGETQYFGPGTRLLVL.

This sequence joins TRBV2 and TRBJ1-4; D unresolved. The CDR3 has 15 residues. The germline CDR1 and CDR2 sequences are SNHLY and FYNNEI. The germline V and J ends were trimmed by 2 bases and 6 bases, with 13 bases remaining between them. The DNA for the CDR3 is TGTGCCAGCAGTGAACCTGGAGGGCGACATGAAAAACTGTTTTTT. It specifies CASSEPGGRHEKLFF.